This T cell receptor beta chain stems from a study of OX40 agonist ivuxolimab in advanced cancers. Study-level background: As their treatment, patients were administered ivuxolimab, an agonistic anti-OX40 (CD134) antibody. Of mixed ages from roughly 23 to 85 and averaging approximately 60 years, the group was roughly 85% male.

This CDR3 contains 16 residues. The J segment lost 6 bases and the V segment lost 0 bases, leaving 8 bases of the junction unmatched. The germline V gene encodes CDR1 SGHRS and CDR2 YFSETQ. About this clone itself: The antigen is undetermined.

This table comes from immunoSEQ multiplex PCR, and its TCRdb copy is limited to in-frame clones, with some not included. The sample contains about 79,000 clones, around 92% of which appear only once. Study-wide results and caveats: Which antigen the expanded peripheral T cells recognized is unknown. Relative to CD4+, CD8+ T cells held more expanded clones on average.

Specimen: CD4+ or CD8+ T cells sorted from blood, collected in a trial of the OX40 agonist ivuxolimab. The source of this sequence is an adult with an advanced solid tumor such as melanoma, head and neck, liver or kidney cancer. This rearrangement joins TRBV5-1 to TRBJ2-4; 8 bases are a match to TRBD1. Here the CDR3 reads CASSLEGRGQGNIQYF. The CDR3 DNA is TGCGCCAGCAGCTTGGAGGGCAGGGGGCAAGGAAACATTCAGTACTTC.